This T cell receptor (beta chain) was found in a study of cytomegalovirus exposure and HLA in healthy donors. Study-level results: Several of the most significant clusters were apparently associated with common viral pathogens in a later analysis. In a later analysis, TCR beta V- and J-gene trimming was associated with a missense DCLRE1C variant.

As concerns this clone: The antigen remains undetermined.

The PCR contained 60 Vbeta and 13 Jbeta primers. Repertoires were generated with immunoSEQ multiplex PCR, while TCRdb's copy carries only in-frame clones and drops some. The sample has 160,000 or so clones, 70% to 85% seen once. The CDR3 runs to 15 residues. Per the germline V gene, CDR1 is MNHEY and CDR2 is SMNVEV (reference sequence). V lost 2 bases to trimming and J lost 2 bases; unmatched junction nucleotides: 4. The V call is TRBV27, the J call TRBJ1-2; 8 bases are shared with TRBD1. The sample comprised PBMCs. The clonotype comes from a male donor in good health and CMV-seronegative. Written as DNA, the CDR3 is TGTGCCAGCAGTTTAGGGACAGGAAAAAACTATGGCTACACCTTC. As protein: CASSLGTGKNYGYTF.